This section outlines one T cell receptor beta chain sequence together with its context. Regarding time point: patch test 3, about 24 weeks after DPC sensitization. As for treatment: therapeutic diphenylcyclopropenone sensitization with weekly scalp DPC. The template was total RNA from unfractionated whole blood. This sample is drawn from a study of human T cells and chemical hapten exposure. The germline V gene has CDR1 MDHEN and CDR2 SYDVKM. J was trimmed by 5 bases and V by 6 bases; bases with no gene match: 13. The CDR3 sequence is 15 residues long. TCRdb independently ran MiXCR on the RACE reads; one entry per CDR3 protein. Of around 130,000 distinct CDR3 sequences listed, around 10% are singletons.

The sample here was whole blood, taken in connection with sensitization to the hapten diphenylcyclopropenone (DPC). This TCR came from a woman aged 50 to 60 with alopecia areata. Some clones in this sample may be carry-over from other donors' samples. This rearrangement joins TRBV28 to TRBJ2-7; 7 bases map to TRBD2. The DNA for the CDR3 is TGTGCCAGCAGCCCTGCGGGGTCTAGCGGTAACGAGCAGTACTTC. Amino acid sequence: CASSPAGSSGNEQYF.